The rows below give T cell receptor beta chains drawn from one sample of a study of T cells after yellow fever vaccination. TCRdb re-analysed the 5' RACE reads in MiXCR, keeping a single row per CDR3 protein. This table has 300,000 or so distinct CDR3 sequences, approximately 10% appearing once. Here the sequenced sample was CD4+ T cells sorted from PBMCs, taken 5 days after the yellow fever booster vaccination. These receptors originate from a man younger than 30 who received the YFV17D yellow fever vaccine. CDR3s include the opening cysteine and the closing phenylalanine or tryptophan. The D gene is left open where the match is weak. Where a row states a size, it is once, few, many or the class of an expanded clone; other rows omit it.

V gene	clone size	D gene	J gene	CDR3 length	CDR3 DNA	CDR3 protein
TRBV24-1	NA	TRBD1	TRBJ2-3	14	TGTGCCACCAGTGAGCGAAGACAGGGCGATACGCAGTATTTT	CATSERRQGDTQYF
TRBV28	few	NA	TRBJ2-5	14	TGTGCCAGCACCCCAGGAGGGCGCGTCGAGACCCAGTACTTC	CASTPGGRVETQYF
TRBV5-1	NA	TRBD1	TRBJ2-5	16	TGCGCCAGCAGCTTGGGGCCAGGACAGGGACAAGAGACCCAGTACTTC	CASSLGPGQGQETQYF
TRBV5-1	NA	NA	TRBJ2-5	14	TGCGCCAGCAGCTTAGGACCCGGGGCAGAGACCCAGTACTTC	CASSLGPGAETQYF
TRBV11-2	NA	NA	TRBJ2-5	14	TGTGCCAGCAGCTCGGGGTTAATCAAAGAGACCCAGTACTTC	CASSSGLIKETQYF
TRBV7-2	NA	NA	TRBJ1-4	16	TGTGCCAGCAGCTTAGGCAGGTTGTCAACTAATGAAAAACTGTTTTTT	CASSLGRLSTNEKLFF
TRBV7-2	few	TRBD2	TRBJ2-1	17	TGTGCCAGCAGCGCCTCGACTAGCGGGGGGCGTAACAATGAGCAGTTCTTC	CASSASTSGGRNNEQFF
TRBV7-9	few	TRBD1	TRBJ2-7	15	TGTGCCAGCAGCTTAGGAGGGGGCTTATCCTACGAGCAGTACTTC	CASSLGGGLSYEQYF
TRBV11-1	few	NA	TRBJ1-2	12	TGTGCCAGCAGTGGGGAAAACTATGGCTACACCTTC	CASSGENYGYTF
TRBV7-2	NA	NA	TRBJ1-2	13	TGTGCCAGCAGCTTAGCCCCGATGAGAGGCTACACCTTC	CASSLAPMRGYTF
TRBV30	few	NA	TRBJ2-1	12	TGTGCCTGGGGGACGGAAGACAATGAGCAGTTCTTC	CAWGTEDNEQFF
TRBV5-4	NA	NA	TRBJ1-4	17	TGTGCCAGCAGCTCCCCACGAGGGGAAGGATGGGGCGAAAAACTGTTTTTT	CASSSPRGEGWGEKLFF
TRBV6-2/TRBV6-3	few	TRBD1	TRBJ2-7	11	TGTGCCACTGGACAGGCCTACGAGCAGTACTTC	CATGQAYEQYF
TRBV6-2/TRBV6-3	NA	TRBD1	TRBJ2-5	15	TGTGCCAGCAGGCGACAATCGGCAGGGGGAGAGACCCAGTACTTC	CASRRQSAGGETQYF
TRBV5-1	many	NA	TRBJ2-7	13	TGCGCCAGCAGCTACCAAAGCCCGACAGCCCAGTACTTC	CASSYQSPTAQYF
TRBV5-4	NA	NA	TRBJ2-7	14	TGTGCCAGCAGCCCAGGGGATAAAACCTACGAGCAGTACTTC	CASSPGDKTYEQYF
TRBV20-1	few	TRBD1	TRBJ2-5	14	TGCAGTGCTATAGCCCGGACAGGGAAAGAGACCCAGTACTTC	CSAIARTGKETQYF
TRBV19	NA	TRBD2	TRBJ2-7	16	TGTGCCAGTACCCCACTCGGGGGGTCTACACCTGGCGAGCAGTACTTC	CASTPLGGSTPGEQYF
TRBV10-3	NA	TRBD2	TRBJ2-3	15	TGTGCCATCAGTTATAGCGGGGGGGCTTCGGATACGCAGTATTTT	CAISYSGGASDTQYF
TRBV20-1	once	TRBD1	TRBJ1-2	15	TGCAGTGCTAGAGGAGGGACAGGGGGGCCAAATGGCTACACCTTC	CSARGGTGGPNGYTF
TRBV9	few	TRBD2	TRBJ2-3	15	TGTGCCAGCAGCGGGACTAGCGGGGGGATGGATACGCAGTATTTT	CASSGTSGGMDTQYF
TRBV5-6	many	NA	TRBJ2-5	14	TGTGCCAGCAGCTTGGCGGGCTACCAAGAGACCCAGTACTTC	CASSLAGYQETQYF
TRBV7-2	few	NA	TRBJ1-2	17	TGTGCCAGCAGCTCCCGAAGGCAGGGCAGCTCCCTCGTTGGCTACACCTTC	CASSSRRQGSSLVGYTF
TRBV27	NA	TRBD1	TRBJ2-3	13	TGTGCCAGCAGTGTCCAGGGGGCTGGTACGCAGTATTTT	CASSVQGAGTQYF
TRBV12-3/TRBV12-4	few	TRBD2	TRBJ2-3	16	TGTGCCAGCAGTTTCGATACTAGCGGGGCTACAGATACGCAGTATTTT	CASSFDTSGATDTQYF
TRBV20-1	few	TRBD1	TRBJ2-2	16	TGCAGTGCTAGAGGGGGGGACAGGGCCGTCACCGGGGAGCTGTTTTTT	CSARGGDRAVTGELFF